Shown below are 31 T cell receptor beta chains from a single sample sequenced in a study of blood T cell repertoires in COVID-19. The repertoire was sequenced with immunoSEQ multiplex PCR; TCRdb's copy has only in-frame clones and lacks some. In the table there are roughly 230,000 clones, 81% of which are singletons. The sequencing input was peripheral blood. These receptors originate from a woman of 80 years or more with acute or convalescent COVID-19.

The genes are TRBV15 and TRBJ1-5, with D tentatively TRBD1 (6 bases). Germline V lookup: CDR1 LNHNV, CDR2 YYDKDF (reference sequence). V lost 3 bases, J lost 5 bases, and 8 bases lay in between. The CDR3 spans 13 residues. In DNA form, the CDR3 reads TGTGCCACCAGCAGTGAGGGGGATCAGCCCCAGCATTTT. The encoded protein is CATSSEGDQPQHF.

The CDR3 sequence is CASSYARTGGYGYTF. As DNA, the CDR3 is TGTGCCAGCAGTTACGCCAGGACAGGGGGCTATGGCTACACCTTC. The chain combines TRBV6-5 with TRBJ1-2; TRBD1 agrees at 10 bases. CDR3 length: 15 residues. Germline CDR1 and CDR2: MNHEY and SVGAGI. V dropped 2 bases and J dropped 4; count of bases not matched to a gene: 4.

The V and J genes are TRBV5-6 and TRBJ2-1; the match to TRBD2 covers 11 bases. This CDR3 contains 16 residues. CDR1 and CDR2 (germline): SGHDT, YYEEEE. V was pared by 6 bases and J by 7 bases, with 12 bases of the junction left unmatched. The CDR3 spells CASNRRTSGRGNEQFF. CDR3 DNA sequence: TGTGCCAGCAACCGCCGAACTAGCGGGAGAGGTAATGAGCAGTTCTTC. Full variable domain (rest looked up from reference TRBV5-6 and TRBJ2-1): DAGVTQSPTHLIKTRGQQVTLRCSPKSGHDTVSWYQQALGQGPQFIFQYYEEEERQRGNFPDRFSGHQFPNYSSELNVNALLLGDSALYLCASNRRTSGRGNEQFFGPGTRLTVL.

This rearrangement joins TRBV6-1 to TRBJ2-3; TRBD1 matches at 8 bases. CDR1 and CDR2 from the germline V gene are MNHNS and SASEGT. This CDR3 has 16 amino acids. V shed 2 bases, J shed 4 bases, and the junction held 8 bases outside the gene matches. The CDR3 DNA reads TGTGCCAGCAGTGAATCAGGGGGCTATTCGGCAGATACGCAGTATTTT. Its translation: CASSESGGYSADTQYF.

The chain uses TRBV12-5 and TRBJ2-2; 7 nucleotides align to TRBD2. The CDR3 spans 17 residues. Germline trimming cut 7 bases from V and 0 bases from J; bases unmatched to any gene: 11. CDR1 and CDR2 from the germline V gene are LGHNT and FRNRAP. CDR3 loop: CASAVASGLANTGELFF. The CDR3 coding sequence is TGTGCTAGTGCCGTGGCTTCCGGACTAGCGAACACCGGGGAGCTGTTTTTT.

The chain couples TRBV6-5 to TRBJ1-5; D gene ambiguous. There are 13 residues in the CDR3. Germline CDR1 MNHEY, CDR2 SVGAGI. V was cut by 8 bases and J by 10 bases, with 18 bases left in between. The CDR3 DNA reads TGTGCCAGCCGACCGACCAGGCAAAAACCCCAGCATTTT. Encoded protein: CASRPTRQKPQHF.

The J gene is TRBJ1-3, the V gene TRBV6-5, with no clear D. CDR1 MNHEY and CDR2 SVGAGI come from the germline V gene. Deletions cut 10 bases from V and 4 bases from J, with 17 bases between. The length of the CDR3 is 14 residues. The CDR3 region has the DNA TGTGCCACCTTGAGGGAGCTAGGAGGAAACACCATATATTTT. It yields the protein CATLRELGGNTIYF.

The V gene is TRBV15, the J gene TRBJ1-5; D is possibly TRBD1 (6 bases). The germline V and J ends were trimmed by 3 bases and 4 bases, with 10 bases remaining between them. Germline V gene lookup returns CDR1 LNHNV and CDR2 YYDKDF (reference sequence). The CDR3 sequence is 14 residues long. The CDR3: CATSRRTANQPQHF. The CDR3 DNA reads TGTGCCACCAGCAGGCGGACAGCTAATCAGCCCCAGCATTTT. Filled out from reference TRBV15 and TRBJ1-5, the complete variable domain reads DAMVIQNPRYQVTQFGKPVTLSCSQTLNHNVMYWYQQKSSQAPKLLFHYYDKDFNNEADTPDNFQSRRPNTSFCFLDIRSPGLGDTAMYLCATSRRTANQPQHFGDGTRLSIL.

The rearrangement uses TRBV5-1 and TRBJ2-2, with TRBD2 matching over 8 bases. Losses at the gene ends were 3 bases for V and 3 bases for J; bases not matched to a gene: 10. Germline CDR1 is SGHRS and CDR2 is YFSETQ. The CDR3 loop spans 17 amino acids. The CDR3 nucleotides are TGCGCCAGCAGCTGGCCACCGGGGGGGCAAGACACCGGGGAGCTGTTTTTT. Translation: CASSWPPGGQDTGELFF. The entire variable domain, with the rest obtained from reference TRBV5-1 and TRBJ2-2, is as follows: KAGVTQTPRYLIKTRGQQVTLSCSPISGHRSVSWYQQTPGQGLQFLFEYFSETQRNKGNFPGRFSGRQFSNSRSEMNVSTLELGDSALYLCASSWPPGGQDTGELFFGEGSRLTVL.

This clone turned up a few times. The J gene is TRBJ1-5, the V gene TRBV5-1; 11 bases map to TRBD1. The CDR3 is 16 residues long. J gave up 2 bases and V 4 bases, and 5 bases lay outside the gene matches. Germline assignment: CDR1 SGHRS and CDR2 YFSETQ. CDR3 in DNA: TGCGCCAGCAGCCCTGGGACAGGGGGAGGCAATCAGCCCCAGCATTTT. Its protein product is CASSPGTGGGNQPQHF.

This clone has a handful of counts. V and J are TRBV10-3 and TRBJ2-1; 8 bases are a match to TRBD2. Trimming took 10 bases from V and 12 from J; bases not matched to a gene: 8. Germline lookup yields CDR1 ENHRY and CDR2 SYGVKD. The CDR3 covers 11 residues. This CDR3 reads CATTSGVGQFF. The DNA for the CDR3 is TGTGCCACCACTAGCGGAGTCGGGCAGTTCTTC.

The chain is built from TRBV9 and TRBJ2-5, with 10 nucleotides matching TRBD1. Germline CDR1 and CDR2: SGDLS and YYNGEE. Trimming removed 4 bases from V and 3 bases from J; junction bases left unmatched: 9. The CDR3 extends over 16 amino acids. Written as DNA, the CDR3 is TGTGCCAGCAGCCCAAGACAGGGGGCGATGGAAGAGACCCAGTACTTC. Amino acid sequence: CASSPRQGAMEETQYF.

The V call is TRBV5-6, the J call TRBJ2-1, with D tentatively TRBD2 (5 bases). The V gene's germline CDR1 is SGHDT and CDR2 YYEEEE. This CDR3 contains 13 residues. The V end lost 0 bases, the J end lost 12 bases, and 13 bases lay between the germline ends. The CDR3 loop is CASSLAVRVRQFF. The CDR3 bases are TGTGCCAGCAGCTTGGCCGTGAGGGTGCGGCAGTTCTTC.

This chain joins TRBV25-1 and TRBJ2-7; 9 nucleotides align to TRBD1. J was trimmed by 0 bases and V by 2 bases; bases with no gene match: 2. Germline V gives CDR1 MGHDK, CDR2 SYGVNS. The CDR3 is made up of 15 amino acids. The CDR3 nucleotides are TGTGCCAGCAGTGAACCGGGACAGGGCTCCTACGAGCAGTACTTC. Translating it yields CASSEPGQGSYEQYF.

CDR3 bases: TGTGCCAGCAGTTTCGGGGGACCCACAGAAGCTTTCTTT. Protein: CASSFGGPTEAFF. The chain has TRBV12-3 or TRBV12-4 and TRBJ1-1; D might be TRBD1 (5 bases). The CDR3 covers 13 residues. Trimming cost V 3 bases and J 8 bases, with 13 bases left between them.

This clone was seen a handful of times. V is TRBV5-1 and J is TRBJ2-7, with 9 bases aligning to TRBD2. Germline lookup yields CDR1 SGHRS and CDR2 YFSETQ. Trimming took 2 bases from V and 3 from J; bases not matched to a gene: 3. The CDR3 is 14 residues long. The CDR3 loop reads CASSLGTSSYEQYF. The CDR3 DNA is TGCGCCAGCAGCTTAGGGACTAGCAGCTACGAGCAGTACTTC.

The CDR3 DNA sequence: TGTGCCAGTAGTATCAGGGATAACTATGGCTACACCTTC. Protein product: CASSIRDNYGYTF. V usage is TRBV19 and J usage is TRBJ1-2; a weak D match, TRBD1 (5 bases). From germline, CDR1 is LNHDA and CDR2 SQIVND (reference sequence). The CDR3 extends over 13 amino acids. The V end lost 3 bases, the J end lost 1 base, and 6 bases lay between the germline ends.

This clone was seen a single time. V gene TRBV5-1 combines with J gene TRBJ2-3; 10 nucleotides align to TRBD2. With V trimmed by 4 bases and J by 5 bases, 4 bases remained unmatched. Germline V gene sequence: CDR1 SGHRS, CDR2 YFSETQ. The CDR3 is made up of 14 amino acids. CDR3 in amino acids: CASSPGLAVDTQYF. In nucleotides, the CDR3 is TGCGCCAGCAGCCCCGGACTAGCGGTAGATACGCAGTATTTT.

This clone was seen a handful of times. The rearrangement joins TRBV12-5 to TRBJ2-5; 7 nucleotides match TRBD2. The V segment lost 1 base and the J segment 7 bases; nucleotides outside the gene matches: 12. Germline loops: CDR1 LGHNT, CDR2 FRNRAP. This CDR3 is built from 16 residues. This CDR3 is CASGLATSATSGTQYF. The CDR3 bases are TGTGCTAGTGGTTTGGCTACTAGCGCCACCTCAGGGACCCAGTACTTC.

This clone was detected a few times. The chain employs TRBV28 and TRBJ2-7; D ambiguous. Trimming removed 6 bases at V and 3 bases at J, with 12 bases between. Per the germline V gene, CDR1 is MDHEN and CDR2 is SYDVKM. The CDR3 consists of 13 residues. The CDR3, as DNA: TGTGCCAGCAGCCCTGGGCCGCTCTACGAGCAGTACTTC. Its protein is CASSPGPLYEQYF.

This rearrangement joins TRBV27 to TRBJ1-1; weak D call: TRBD1 (5 bases). V lost 5 bases, J lost 4 bases, and 14 bases lay in between. The CDR3 sequence is 14 residues long. Germline CDR1 and CDR2: MNHEY and SMNVEV (reference sequence). This chain's CDR3 is CASSPLAGTTEAFF. CDR3 coding DNA: TGTGCCAGCAGTCCCCTAGCGGGGACCACTGAAGCTTTCTTT.

This rearrangement joins TRBV5-1 to TRBJ2-1, with 9 bases that match TRBD2. This CDR3 contains 14 residues. J was trimmed by 9 bases and V by 4 bases; bases with no gene match: 8. CDR1 and CDR2 (germline): SGHRS, YFSETQ. The chain's CDR3 is CASSIRTSASEQFF. CDR3 nucleotide sequence: TGCGCCAGCAGCATCAGGACTAGCGCAAGTGAGCAGTTCTTC.

This clone has only a few counts. V is TRBV7-9 and J is TRBJ2-1; 9 bases are a match to TRBD1. This CDR3 comprises 14 residues. The V gene end was trimmed by 7 bases and the J gene end by 8 bases; junction bases not matched to a gene: 9. Germline CDR1 and CDR2: SEHNR and FQNEAQ (reference sequence). The CDR3 reads CASILQGAGDEQFF. The CDR3 bases are TGTGCCAGCATCCTACAGGGGGCTGGGGATGAGCAGTTCTTC.

The V gene is TRBV5-1, the J gene TRBJ1-5; TRBD1 aligns across 9 bases. Germline V gene sequence: CDR1 SGHRS, CDR2 YFSETQ. Trimming removed 0 bases from V and 9 bases from J; junction bases left unmatched: 4. The CDR3 length is 14 residues. The CDR3 here is CASSLGTGEAPQHF. The CDR3 nucleotides read TGCGCCAGCAGCTTGGGGACAGGGGAAGCGCCCCAGCATTTT.

The gene calls are TRBV10-1 and TRBJ2-5; 7 bases line up with TRBD1. Trimming took 6 bases from V and 1 from J; bases not matched to a gene: 8. The CDR3 length is 15 residues. CDR1 WNHNN and CDR2 SYGVQD come from the germline V gene (reference sequence). CDR3 nucleotide sequence: TGCGCCAGCAGCGAACAGGGGCTAGCCCAAGAGACCCAGTACTTC. This translates into CASSEQGLAQETQYF.

This sequence joins TRBV7-7 and TRBJ2-2; tentatively, D is TRBD1 (6 bases). V shed 6 bases and J shed 5 bases, with 16 bases lying between them. The CDR3 consists of 15 residues. Germline V gene lookup returns CDR1 SSHAT and CDR2 FNYEAQ (reference sequence). The CDR3 DNA follows: TGTGCCAGCAGGCCCGGGACAAGATGGACCGGGGAGCTGTTTTTT. It codes for CASRPGTRWTGELFF.

V usage is TRBV5-1 and J usage is TRBJ1-6; TRBD1 aligns across 11 bases. This CDR3 region has 16 residues. Trimming at V came to 6 bases and at J to 10 bases, leaving 12 bases not matched to a gene. Germline values: CDR1 SGHRS, CDR2 YFSETQ. The CDR3 protein is CASTKSPDRGLSPLHF. CDR3 DNA sequence: TGCGCCAGCACAAAGTCTCCGGACAGGGGGCTGTCACCCCTCCACTTT.

The chain couples TRBV11-2 to TRBJ1-1; D ambiguous. Germline lookup yields CDR1 SGHAT and CDR2 FQNNGV. This CDR3 spans 15 amino acids. V was clipped by 6 bases and J by 0 bases, with 14 bases between them. The CDR3 loop is CASSTKHALNTEAFF. CDR3 sequence (DNA): TGTGCCAGCAGTACTAAACATGCATTGAACACTGAAGCTTTCTTT. Full variable domain (missing parts from reference TRBV11-2 and TRBJ1-1): EAGVAQSPRYKIIEKRQSVAFWCNPISGHATLYWYQQILGQGPKLLIQFQNNGVVDDSQLPKDRFSAERLKGVDSTLKIQPAKLEDSAVYLCASSTKHALNTEAFFGQGTRLTVV.

The chain has TRBV6-1 and TRBJ1-1; 7 positions agree with TRBD1. V shed 0 bases and J 4 bases; nucleotides not matched to a gene: 14. This CDR3 comprises 18 residues. Germline lookup yields CDR1 MNHNS and CDR2 SASEGT. CDR3 in amino acids: CASSEAYRGGIGSTEAFF. The CDR3 DNA follows: TGTGCCAGCAGTGAAGCCTACAGGGGAGGTATAGGGAGCACTGAAGCTTTCTTT.

V and J are TRBV27 and TRBJ1-2; D is possibly TRBD1 (6 bases). Germline V gives CDR1 MNHEY, CDR2 SMNVEV (reference sequence). The CDR3 length is 13 residues. The V and J ends lost 6 bases and 2 bases respectively, with 10 bases between them. CDR3 nucleotide sequence: TGTGCCAGCAGGTCCGACAGGAACTATGGCTACACCTTC. This sequence encodes CASRSDRNYGYTF.

Here the CDR3 DNA reads TGCGCCAGCAGCTTCGGGAGGTACAATGAGCAGTTCTTC. It encodes CASSFGRYNEQFF. The rearrangement joins TRBV4-1 to TRBJ2-1, with 7 bases identical to TRBD2. The CDR3 extends over 13 amino acids. The junction had 2 bases not matched to a gene; V was cut back by 5 bases and J by 4 bases. The germline V gene encodes CDR1 MGHRA and CDR2 YSYEKL.